The source of this TCR beta chain is a study of T cells in tuberculosis. Study-wide points: Shorter CDR3-alpha in active tuberculosis partly drove smaller distances. Active tuberculosis cases were adults; controls were adolescents.

The CDR3 loop spans 15 amino acids. V gave up 2 bases and J gave up 1 base; unmatched junction bases: 3. Germline V lookup: CDR1 SGHRS, CDR2 YFSETQ. Profiled with immunoSEQ multiplex PCR; TCRdb holds only in-frame clones, not every one. This sample has 30,000 to 35,000 clones, with around 90% found just once. With regard to this clone: The antigen is not known.

Sequenced input: PBMCs. The rearrangement uses TRBV5-1 and TRBJ2-3; 8 bases agree with TRBD1. The sequence was obtained from a donor aged 10 to 29 with latent tuberculosis or without tuberculosis infection. Some clones in this sample may be carry-over from other donors' samples. This CDR3 reads CASSLGQGRTDTQYF. CDR3 sequence (DNA): TGCGCCAGCAGCTTAGGACAGGGCCGCACAGATACGCAGTATTTT.